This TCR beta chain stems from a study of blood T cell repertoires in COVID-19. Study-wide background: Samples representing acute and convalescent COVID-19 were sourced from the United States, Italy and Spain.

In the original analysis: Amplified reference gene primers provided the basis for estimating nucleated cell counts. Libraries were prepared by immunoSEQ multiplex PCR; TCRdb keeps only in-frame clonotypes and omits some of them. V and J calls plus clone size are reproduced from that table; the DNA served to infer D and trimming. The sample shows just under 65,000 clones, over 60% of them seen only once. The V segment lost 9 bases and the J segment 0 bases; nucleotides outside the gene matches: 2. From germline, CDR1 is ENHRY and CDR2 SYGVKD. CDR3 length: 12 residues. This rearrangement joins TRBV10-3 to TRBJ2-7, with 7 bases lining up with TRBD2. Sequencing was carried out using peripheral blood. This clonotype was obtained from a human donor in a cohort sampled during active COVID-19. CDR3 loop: CAMRGSSYEQYF. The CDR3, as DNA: TGTGCCATGCGGGGGAGCTCCTACGAGCAGTACTTC.